One sample yielded the 27 T cell receptor delta chains listed below, sequenced in a study of gamma-delta T cells after stem cell transplantation. TCRdb re-called clones from the RT-PCR reads via CATT. The data show approximately 1,000 delta-chain clones, around 13% seen once. Sequencing input: gamma-delta T cells. The receptors were gathered from a human donor. It is not recorded whose cells these are; they may come from a transplant donor.

Of note for this clone: With a far larger clone one base away, a read error is the likely cause. CDR3 protein: CACGKVGDTGDYKLIF. The DNA for the CDR3 is TGTGCCTGTGGCAAGGTGGGGGATACAGGGGACTATAAACTCATCTTT. The chain links TRDV2 to TRDJ1; 10 bases line up with TRDD3. This CDR3 region has 16 residues. V lost 5 bases to trimming and J lost 6 bases; unmatched junction nucleotides: 14. Germline CDR1 reads GEAIGNYY; CDR2 reads EKD.

In this sample, this clone is medium-sized. V and J are TRDV2 and TRDJ1; TRDD3 agrees at 11 bases. CDR1 and CDR2 (germline): GEAIGNYY, EKD. After removal of 0 bases from V and 1 base from J, the junction contained 12 bases not matched to a gene. The CDR3 has 19 amino acids. The CDR3 spells CACDTVVLGDKRGTDKLIF. DNA of the CDR3: TGTGCCTGTGACACCGTGGTACTGGGGGATAAACGGGGCACCGATAAACTCATCTTT.

In the case of this clone: Given a much more abundant clone one base away, this may be a read error. The J gene call is TRDJ1, but no V gene call exists; no check of the table's D call, TRDD3, against the DNA was made. This CDR3 is built from 13 residues. CDR3 nucleotides: TGTGCTATTGGGCTGGATTGGGCCGATAAACTCATCTTT. Its protein is CAIGLDWADKLIF.

Sample share makes this clone medium-sized. This sequence joins TRDV2 and TRDJ1, with 10 bases identical to TRDD3. The CDR3 spans 17 residues. Unmatched junction bases numbered 13, after V lost 6 bases and J lost 1 base. Germline CDR1 and CDR2: GEAIGNYY and EKD. DNA for the CDR3: TGTGCCTGTTCCACTGGGGGATCACCTGCGTCCACCGATAAACTCATCTTT. Protein: CACSTGGSPASTDKLIF.

With regard to this clone: A much larger clonotype is one base distant, so this may be a read error. The same CDR3 can be traced to other DNA sequences in this sample. J is TRDJ1 and V is TRDV2; 7 bases agree with TRDD3. The CDR3 runs to 16 residues. Looked up from germline, CDR1 is GEAIGNYY and CDR2 is EKD. The CDR3 region is CACDTLGGPITDKLIF. In nucleotides, the CDR3 is TGTGCCTGTGACACCCTGGGGGGCCCGATCACCGATAAACTCATCTTC.

To note about this clone: The translation of this DNA and the TCRdb protein of a much larger clone differ at residue 6, probably owing to a read error; the protein shown here is translated from the DNA. V gene TRDV2 combines with J gene TRDJ1; a possible D gene is TRDD3 (6 bases). Germline CDR1 and CDR2: GEAIGNYY and EKD. Trimming removed 3 bases from V and 2 bases from J, with 12 bases in between. This CDR3 is built from 14 residues. Here the CDR3 reads CACDSPIRTDKLIF. DNA of the CDR3: TGTGCCTGTGACTCCCCGATACGAACCGATAAACTCATCTTT.

In its sample, this clone was seen a few times. At one end, the junction sequence differs from germline, possibly due to a read error. V and J are TRDV2 and TRDJ1, with a possible D match to TRDD3 (5 bases). The CDR3 is 14 residues long. Germline assignment: CDR1 GEAIGNYY and CDR2 EKD. The CDR3 protein is CACDAVLETDKRIF. Here the CDR3 DNA reads TGTGCCTGTGACGCCGTACTGGAGACCGATAAACGCATCTTT.

Of note for this clone: One base separates it from a far larger clone, so it is likely a read error. V usage is TRDV2 and J usage is TRDJ3; possibly TRDD3 for D (5 bases). Germline loops: CDR1 GEAIGNYY, CDR2 EKD. This CDR3 is 17 amino acids long. This CDR3 reads CACDTLEGPWDARQMFF. In nucleotides, the CDR3 is TGTGCCTGTGACACCTTGGAAGGGCCCTGGGACGCCCGACAGATGTTTTTC.

Sample share makes this clone medium-sized. The same CDR3 can be traced to other DNA sequences in this sample. The CDR3 nucleotides read TGTGCTCTTGGGGAACTCCTTGCTCGGGGGGATACGGGCGATAAACTCATCTTT. Protein sequence: CALGELLARGDTGDKLIF. This rearrangement joins TRDV1 to TRDJ1, with 10 bases matching TRDD3. Germline trimming cut 0 bases from V and 4 bases from J; bases unmatched to any gene: 11. Germline-derived CDR1 and CDR2 are TSWWSYY and QGS. This CDR3 has 18 residues.

Note on this clone: Given a much more abundant clone one base away, this may be a read error. The chain joins TRDV2 to TRDJ1; 9 nucleotides match TRDD3. This CDR3 has 18 amino acids. The junction had 15 bases not matched to a gene; V was cut back by 5 bases and J by 0 bases. Germline CDR1 reads GEAIGNYY; CDR2 reads EKD. The chain's CDR3 is CACGALLLGDPYTDKLIF. The CDR3 DNA reads TGTGCCTGTGGCGCACTCCTCCTGGGGGATCCTTACACCGATAAACTCATCTTT.

Concerning this clone itself: A far bigger clonotype differs at one base, so this is likely a read error. The chain has TRDV1 and TRDJ1; 7 nucleotides line up with TRDD3. This CDR3 spans 18 amino acids. The ends lost 0 bases at V and 3 bases at J; junction bases unmatched: 13. Germline V gene sequence: CDR1 TSWWSYY, CDR2 QGS. The CDR3 DNA is TGTGCTCTTGGGGAACTATGGGTACCGGGGGATCCGTCCGATAAACTCATCTTT. Residues: CALGELWVPGDPSDKLIF.

In the case of this clone: At the DNA level, this CDR3 is encoded by other sequences in the same sample as well. This rearrangement joins TRDV1 to TRDJ1; 10 nucleotides align to TRDD3. The CDR3 covers 25 residues. The germline gives CDR1 TSWWSYY, CDR2 QGS. J was trimmed by 0 bases and V by 0 bases; bases with no gene match: 28. CDR3 nucleotides: TGTGCTCTTGGGGAACTAGCACCGTGGGGCTTGATTGGGGGATACACCTTAGCATACACCGATAAACTCATCTTT. Protein product: CALGELAPWGLIGGYTLAYTDKLIF.

Remarks on this clone: It is likely a read error: a sequence one base away is far more abundant. The chain combines TRDV1 with TRDJ1, with D maybe TRDD3 (6 bases). CDR3 length: 24 amino acids. V was cut by 2 bases and J by 0 bases, with 37 bases left in between. Germline-derived CDR1 and CDR2 are TSWWSYY and QGS. The CDR3 protein is CALGENSHHSHGGPFFLYTDKLIF. DNA for the CDR3: TGTGCTCTTGGGGAAAATTCGCATCACTCCCACGGGGGACCCTTCTTTCTGTACACCGATAAACTCATCTTT.

This clone was counted between two and nine times. Since a far larger clone is one base different, this is likely a read error. Within the sample, other DNA sequences also encode this same CDR3. The V call is TRDV2, the J call TRDJ1; 10 bases are shared with TRDD3. CDR1 and CDR2 from the germline V gene are GEAIGNYY and EKD. The CDR3 totals 16 residues. In DNA form, the CDR3 reads TGTGCCTGTGACAAGGTGGGGGATACAGGGGACTATAAGCTCATCTTT. Translating gives CACDKVGDTGDYKLIF.

As to this clone: A far more abundant clone sits one base away, making this likely a read error. The genes are TRDV2 and TRDJ1; TRDD3 matches 10 bases. The CDR3 spans 16 residues. The V gene's germline CDR1 is GEAIGNYY and CDR2 EKD. CDR3: CACDKVGDTGDYKPIF. CDR3 sequence (DNA): TGTGCCTGTGACAAGGTGGGGGATACAGGGGACTATAAACCCATCTTT.

This clone is termed medium-sized (0.01 to 0.1%). The chain couples TRDV1 to TRDJ1; 8 positions match TRDD3. The junction had 22 bases not matched to a gene; V was cut back by 4 bases and J by 0 bases. The CDR3 runs to 21 residues. CDR1 and CDR2 (germline): TSWWSYY, QGS. CDR3 nucleotide sequence: TGTGCTCTTGGGGTTGCAGTGGGGGATTATTATGAAAGATCGTACACCGATAAACTCATCTTT. This encodes CALGVAVGDYYERSYTDKLIF.

Comments on this clone: A far larger clone is off by one base, so a read error is likely. The same CDR3 can be traced to other DNA sequences in this sample. The chain uses TRDV3 and TRDJ1, with TRDD3 matching 13 bases. Germline V gene data show CDR1 as TVYSNPD and CDR2 as GDNSRS (reference sequence). There are 22 residues in the CDR3. DNA of the CDR3: TGCGCCTCGGGGCTTGACCCTAGTACTGGGGGATACGATTGGACGGACACCGATAAACTCATCTTT. Translated, it gives CASGLDPSTGGYDWTDTDKLIF. Variable domain in full (rest from reference TRDV3 and TRDJ1): CDKVTQSSPDQTVASGSEVVLLCTYDTVYSNPDLFWYRIRPDYSFQFVFYGDNSRSEGADFTQGRFSVKHILTQKAFHLVISPVRTEDSATYYCASGLDPSTGGYDWTDTDKLIFGKGTRVTVEP.

In its sample, this clone is large (0.1 to 1%). The chain uses TRDV2 and TRDJ1; TRDD3 agrees at 10 bases. Germline CDR1 is GEAIGNYY and CDR2 is EKD. V lost 3 bases to trimming and J lost 0 bases; unmatched junction nucleotides: 9. The CDR3 spans 17 residues. The CDR3 spells CACDGVLGDPNTDKLIF. Written as DNA, the CDR3 is TGTGCCTGTGACGGGGTACTGGGGGATCCGAACACCGATAAACTCATCTTT.

On this clone itself: This likely came from a read error, as a far larger clone is one base away. The chain recombines TRDV2 with TRDJ1; 10 nucleotides agree with TRDD3. The CDR3 has 19 amino acids. Germline CDR1 reads GEAIGNYY; CDR2 reads EKD. J was trimmed by 3 bases and V by 0 bases; bases with no gene match: 15. The CDR3 spells CACDTITGGLGDEADKLIF. The CDR3 DNA reads TGTGCCTGTGACACCATAACCGGAGGACTGGGGGATGAAGCCGATAAACTCATCTTT.

Within the sample, this clone is large. The CDR3 DNA reads TGTGCTCTTGGGGAAAGGCATACGACTGGGGGATACCCCGACACCGATAAACTCATCTTT. It translates to CALGERHTTGGYPDTDKLIF. The chain uses TRDV1 and TRDJ1; 12 nucleotides match TRDD3. CDR3 size: 20 residues. CDR1 and CDR2 from the germline V gene are TSWWSYY and QGS. With 2 bases clipped from V and 0 bases from J, the junction kept 13 bases outside the gene matches.

V is TRDV2 and J is TRDJ1; a possible D gene is TRDD3 (6 bases). The V end was cut by 0 bases, the J end by 3 bases, with 28 bases between. The CDR3 totals 20 residues. Germline V gene lookup returns CDR1 GEAIGNYY and CDR2 EKD. CDR3 DNA: TGTGCCTGTGACACCGTGGGGCAGGGTACTGGGACATCATCTGCCGATAAACTCATCTTT. Residues: CACDTVGQGTGTSSADKLIF.

The sample holds a few counts of this clone. This sequence is one base from a far larger clone and is likely a read error. The same CDR3 also results from other DNA sequences found in this sample. The chain uses TRDV2 and TRDJ1, with 12 bases matching TRDD3. This CDR3 comprises 18 residues. The junction had 13 bases not matched to a gene; V was cut back by 3 bases and J by 3 bases. The germline V gene encodes CDR1 GEAIGNYY and CDR2 EKD. CDR3 protein: CACDAVLGDTQGPDKLIF. The CDR3 nucleotides read TGTGCCTGTGACGCCGTACTGGGGGATACACAAGGGCCCGATAAACTCATCTTT.

This clone came up a few times. The sample contains more than one DNA sequence encoding this CDR3. V gene TRDV3 combines with J gene TRDJ1, with a possible D match to TRDD3 (6 bases). This CDR3 is built from 16 residues. The germline V gene has CDR1 TVYSNPD and CDR2 GDNSRS (reference sequence). V dropped 3 bases and J dropped 3 bases, with 23 bases sitting between them. The CDR3 DNA reads as TGTGCCTTCAATTTTCCTTTTCTCATGGGGGCCGATAAACTCATCTTT. This encodes CAFNFPFLMGADKLIF.

In regard to this clone: The likely explanation is a read error, given a far larger clone one base away. The sample holds other DNA sequences that translate to the same CDR3. The J gene is TRDJ1, the V gene TRDV1, with D possibly being TRDD2 or TRDD3 (7 bases each). The CDR3 extends over 23 amino acids. Trimming left V 0 bases short and J 0 bases short, with 32 bases between. CDR1 is TSWWSYY, CDR2 QGS, per germline. The CDR3 here is CALGELGTLPKSDWGPYTDKLIF. CDR3 nucleotide sequence: TGTGCTCTTGGGGAACTGGGGACTCTTCCTAAGTCTGACTGGGGCCCTTACACCGATAAACTCATCTTT.

Concerning this clone: Since a far larger clone is one base different, this is likely a read error. The CDR3: CACGTVLRDTQSTDKLIF. The DNA of the CDR3 is TGTGCCTGTGGCACCGTCCTGAGGGATACGCAGAGCACCGATAAACTCATCTTT. J is TRDJ1 and V is TRDV2; the match to TRDD3 covers 8 bases. Germline V gene data show CDR1 as GEAIGNYY and CDR2 as EKD. CDR3 length equals 18 residues.

This rearrangement joins TRDV1 to TRDJ1; the match to TRDD3 covers 8 bases. Germline V gene lookup returns CDR1 TSWWSYY and CDR2 QGS. This CDR3 is built from 22 residues. V was clipped by 0 bases and J by 0 bases; unmatched bases: 21. CDR3 sequence: CALGELILSTRGYMLNTDKLIF. The CDR3 DNA is TGTGCTCTTGGGGAACTAATTCTCTCCACACGGGGATACATGCTCAACACCGATAAACTCATCTTT.

This clone rates as large. The chain recombines TRDV2 with TRDJ1; D is perhaps TRDD3 (6 bases). The CDR3 consists of 16 residues. CDR1 and CDR2 from the germline V gene are GEAIGNYY and EKD. The germline V and J ends were trimmed by 0 bases and 0 bases, with 13 bases remaining between them. The CDR3 nucleotides read TGTGCCTGTGACACCCTAGGGGGGACTAACACCGATAAACTCATCTTT. Amino acids: CACDTLGGTNTDKLIF.